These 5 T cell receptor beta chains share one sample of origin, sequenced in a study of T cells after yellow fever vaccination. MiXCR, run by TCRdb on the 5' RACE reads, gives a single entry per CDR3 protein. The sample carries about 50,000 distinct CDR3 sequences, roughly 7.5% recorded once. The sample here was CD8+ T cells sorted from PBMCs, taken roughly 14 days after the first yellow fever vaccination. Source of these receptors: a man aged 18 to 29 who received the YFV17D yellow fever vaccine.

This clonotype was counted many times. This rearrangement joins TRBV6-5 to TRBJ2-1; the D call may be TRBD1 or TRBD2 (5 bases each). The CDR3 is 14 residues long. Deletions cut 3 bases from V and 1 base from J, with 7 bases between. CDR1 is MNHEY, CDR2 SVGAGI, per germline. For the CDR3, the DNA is TGTGCCAGCAGTTATGGGGGTTCCTACAATGAGCAGTTCTTC. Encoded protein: CASSYGGSYNEQFF.

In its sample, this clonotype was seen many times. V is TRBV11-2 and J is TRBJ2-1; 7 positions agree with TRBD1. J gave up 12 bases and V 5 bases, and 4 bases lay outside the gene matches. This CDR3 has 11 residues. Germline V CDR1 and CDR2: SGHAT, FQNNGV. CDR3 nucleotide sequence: TGTGCCAGCAGCCCGACAGGGTGGCAGTTCTTC. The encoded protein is CASSPTGWQFF.

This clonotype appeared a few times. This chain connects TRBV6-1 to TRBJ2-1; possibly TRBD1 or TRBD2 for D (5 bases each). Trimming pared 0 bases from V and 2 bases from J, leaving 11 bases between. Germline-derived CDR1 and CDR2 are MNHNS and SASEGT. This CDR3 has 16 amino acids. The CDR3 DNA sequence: TGTGCCAGCAGTGAAGCAGCAGGGAGCACCTACAATGAGCAGTTCTTC. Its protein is CASSEAAGSTYNEQFF.

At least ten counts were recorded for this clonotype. Here the CDR3 reads CASSGGAGIYNEQFF. The CDR3 nucleotides are TGTGCCAGCAGCGGGGGGGCCGGGATATACAATGAGCAGTTCTTC. The J gene is TRBJ2-1, the V gene TRBV7-8; a possible D gene is TRBD2 (7 bases). From germline, CDR1 is SGHVS and CDR2 FQNEAQ. CDR3 length: 15 residues. The germline V and J ends were trimmed by 5 bases and 4 bases, with 15 bases remaining between them.

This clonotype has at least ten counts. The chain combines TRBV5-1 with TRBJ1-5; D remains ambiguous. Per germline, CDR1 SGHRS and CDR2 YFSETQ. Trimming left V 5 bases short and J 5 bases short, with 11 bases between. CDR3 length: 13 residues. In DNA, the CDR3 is TGCGCCAGCAGTGGGGTCCCAGATCAGCCCCAGCATTTT. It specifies CASSGVPDQPQHF.